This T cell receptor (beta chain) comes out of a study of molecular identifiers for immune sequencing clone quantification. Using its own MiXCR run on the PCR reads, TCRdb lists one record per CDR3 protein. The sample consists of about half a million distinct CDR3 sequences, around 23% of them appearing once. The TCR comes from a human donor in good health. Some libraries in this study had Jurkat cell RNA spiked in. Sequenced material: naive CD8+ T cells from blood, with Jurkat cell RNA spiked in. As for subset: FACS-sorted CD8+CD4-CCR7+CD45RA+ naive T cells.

The CDR3 bases are TGTGCCAGCAGCCAGACAGGCGGGGGCAATGAGCAGTTCTTC. Its protein product is CASSQTGGGNEQFF. V gene TRBV28 combines with J gene TRBJ2-1, with D perhaps TRBD2 (7 bases). The germline V gene has CDR1 MDHEN and CDR2 SYDVKM. The CDR3 loop spans 14 amino acids. The V and J ends lost 6 bases and 6 bases respectively, with 15 bases between them.